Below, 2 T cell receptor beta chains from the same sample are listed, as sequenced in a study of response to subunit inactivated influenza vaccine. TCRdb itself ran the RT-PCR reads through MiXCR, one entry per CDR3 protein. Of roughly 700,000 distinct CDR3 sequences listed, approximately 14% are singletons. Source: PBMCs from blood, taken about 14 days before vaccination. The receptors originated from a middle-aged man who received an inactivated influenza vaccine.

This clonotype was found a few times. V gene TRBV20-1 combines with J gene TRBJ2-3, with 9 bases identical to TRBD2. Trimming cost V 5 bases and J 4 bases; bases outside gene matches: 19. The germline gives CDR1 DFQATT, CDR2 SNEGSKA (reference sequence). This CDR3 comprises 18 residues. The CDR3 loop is CSAPRGERGGASSDTQYF. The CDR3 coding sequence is TGCAGTGCTCCCCGGGGTGAGCGCGGGGGGGCTTCTTCAGATACGCAGTATTTT.

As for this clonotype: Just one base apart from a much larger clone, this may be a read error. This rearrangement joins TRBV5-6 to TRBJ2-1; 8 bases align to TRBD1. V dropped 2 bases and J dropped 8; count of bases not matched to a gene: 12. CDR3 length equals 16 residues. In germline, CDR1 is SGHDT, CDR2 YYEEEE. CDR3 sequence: CASSFLGQVVYDEQFF. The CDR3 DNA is TGTGCCAGCAGCTTCCTGGGACAGGTGGTATACGATGAGCAGTTCTTC.